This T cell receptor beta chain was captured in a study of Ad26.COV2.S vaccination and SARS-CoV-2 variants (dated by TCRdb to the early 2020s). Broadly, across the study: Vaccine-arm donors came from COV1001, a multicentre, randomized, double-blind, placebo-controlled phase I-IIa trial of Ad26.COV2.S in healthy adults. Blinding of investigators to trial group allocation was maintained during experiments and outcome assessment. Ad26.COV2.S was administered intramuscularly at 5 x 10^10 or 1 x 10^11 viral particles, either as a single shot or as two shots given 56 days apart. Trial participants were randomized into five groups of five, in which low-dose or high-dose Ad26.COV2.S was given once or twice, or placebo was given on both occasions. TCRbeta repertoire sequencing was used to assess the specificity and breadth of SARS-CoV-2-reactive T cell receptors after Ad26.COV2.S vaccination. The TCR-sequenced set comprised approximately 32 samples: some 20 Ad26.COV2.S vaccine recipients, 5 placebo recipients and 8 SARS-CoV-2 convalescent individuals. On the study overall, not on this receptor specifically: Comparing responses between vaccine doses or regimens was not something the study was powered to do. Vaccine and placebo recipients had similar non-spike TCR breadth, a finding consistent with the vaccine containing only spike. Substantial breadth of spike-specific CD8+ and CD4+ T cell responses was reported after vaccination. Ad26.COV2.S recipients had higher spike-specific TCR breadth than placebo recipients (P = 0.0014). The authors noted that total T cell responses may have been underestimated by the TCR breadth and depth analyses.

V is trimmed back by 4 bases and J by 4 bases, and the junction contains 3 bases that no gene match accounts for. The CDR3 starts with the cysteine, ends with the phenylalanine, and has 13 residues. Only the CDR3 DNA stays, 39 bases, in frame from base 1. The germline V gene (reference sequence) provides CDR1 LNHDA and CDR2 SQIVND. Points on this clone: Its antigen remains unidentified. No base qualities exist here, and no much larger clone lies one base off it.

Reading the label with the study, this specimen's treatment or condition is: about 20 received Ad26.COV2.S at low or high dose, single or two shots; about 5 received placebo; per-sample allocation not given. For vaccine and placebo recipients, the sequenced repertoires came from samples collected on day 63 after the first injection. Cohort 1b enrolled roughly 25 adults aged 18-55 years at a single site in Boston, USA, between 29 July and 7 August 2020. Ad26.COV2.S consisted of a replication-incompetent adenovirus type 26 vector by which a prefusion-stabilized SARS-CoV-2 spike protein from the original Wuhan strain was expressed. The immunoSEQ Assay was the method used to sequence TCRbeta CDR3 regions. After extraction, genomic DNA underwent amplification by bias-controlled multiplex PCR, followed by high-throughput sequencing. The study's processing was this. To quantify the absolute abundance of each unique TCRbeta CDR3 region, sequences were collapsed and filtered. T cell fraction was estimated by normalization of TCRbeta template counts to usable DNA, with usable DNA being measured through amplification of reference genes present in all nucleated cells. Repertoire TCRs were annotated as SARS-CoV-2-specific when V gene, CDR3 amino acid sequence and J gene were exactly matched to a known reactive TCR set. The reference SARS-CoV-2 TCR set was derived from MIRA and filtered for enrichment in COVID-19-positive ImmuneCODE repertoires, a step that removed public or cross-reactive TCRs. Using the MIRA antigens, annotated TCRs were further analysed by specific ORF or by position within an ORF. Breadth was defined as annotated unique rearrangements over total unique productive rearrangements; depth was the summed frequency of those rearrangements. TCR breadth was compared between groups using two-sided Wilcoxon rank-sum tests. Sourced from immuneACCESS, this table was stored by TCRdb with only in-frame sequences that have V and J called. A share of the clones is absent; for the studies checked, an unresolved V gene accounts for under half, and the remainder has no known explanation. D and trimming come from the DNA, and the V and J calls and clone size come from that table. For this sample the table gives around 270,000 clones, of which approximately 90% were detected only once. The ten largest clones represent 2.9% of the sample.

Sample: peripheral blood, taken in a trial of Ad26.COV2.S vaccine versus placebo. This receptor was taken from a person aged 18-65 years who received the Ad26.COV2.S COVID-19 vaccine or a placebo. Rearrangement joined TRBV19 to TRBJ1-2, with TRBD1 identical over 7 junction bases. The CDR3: CASSRGTVYGYTF. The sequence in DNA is TGTGCCAGTAGTAGGGGGACAGTCTATGGCTACACCTTC.